This T cell receptor beta chain appears in the sequencing data of a study of CD8+CD57+ T cells in acquired aplastic anemia. The germline gives CDR1 MRHNA, CDR2 SNTAGT. There are 14 residues in the CDR3. Unmatched junction bases numbered 5, after V lost 4 bases and J lost 11 bases. Researchers used genomic DNA as the template to profile TCR beta VDJ and CDR3. MiXCR, run by TCRdb on the reads, gives a single entry per CDR3 protein. The sample contains 200,000 or so distinct CDR3 sequences, roughly 64% of which appear only once. In regard to this clonotype: Its antigen is not identified.

Findings and limits, study-wide: Patients and controls shared under 35 CD8+ CDR3 sequences, which appeared highly expressed in patients and within their immunodominant clones.

This receptor was taken from a human donor with severe aplastic anemia or a healthy control (not recorded which). Sequencing was carried out using sorted CD4+, CD8+, or CD8+CD57+ T cells (not recorded which) from PBMCs. This chain connects TRBV6-4 to TRBJ2-3, with 14 positions matching TRBD2. The CDR3 loop reads CASSGTSGGNEQYF. The DNA for the CDR3 is TGTGCCAGCAGTGGGACTAGCGGGGGGAATGAGCAGTATTTT.